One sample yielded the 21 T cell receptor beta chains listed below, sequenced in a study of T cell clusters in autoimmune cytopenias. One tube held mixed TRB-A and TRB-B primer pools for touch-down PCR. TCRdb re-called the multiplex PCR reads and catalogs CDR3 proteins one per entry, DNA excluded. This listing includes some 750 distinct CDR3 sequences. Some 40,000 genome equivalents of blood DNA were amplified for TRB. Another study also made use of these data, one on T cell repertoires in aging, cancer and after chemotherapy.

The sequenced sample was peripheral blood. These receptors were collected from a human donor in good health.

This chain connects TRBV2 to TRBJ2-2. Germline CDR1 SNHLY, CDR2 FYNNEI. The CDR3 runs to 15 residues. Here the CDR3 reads CASRELVTITGELFF.

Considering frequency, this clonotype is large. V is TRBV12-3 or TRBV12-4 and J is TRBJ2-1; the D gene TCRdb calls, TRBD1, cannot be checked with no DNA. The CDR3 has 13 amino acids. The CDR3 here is CASRRTGGGEQFF.

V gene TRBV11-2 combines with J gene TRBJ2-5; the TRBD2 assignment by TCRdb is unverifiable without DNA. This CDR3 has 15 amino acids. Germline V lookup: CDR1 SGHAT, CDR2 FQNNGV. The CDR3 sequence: CASSLDRLGPGTQYF.

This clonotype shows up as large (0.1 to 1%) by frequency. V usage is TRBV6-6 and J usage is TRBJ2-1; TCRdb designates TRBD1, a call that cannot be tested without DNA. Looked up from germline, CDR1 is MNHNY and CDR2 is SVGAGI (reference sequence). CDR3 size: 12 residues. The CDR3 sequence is CASSRGYNEQFF.

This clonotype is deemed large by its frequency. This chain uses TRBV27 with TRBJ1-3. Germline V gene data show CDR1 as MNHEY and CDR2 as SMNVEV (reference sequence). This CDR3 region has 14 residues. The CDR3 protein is CASRAVTSGNTIYF.

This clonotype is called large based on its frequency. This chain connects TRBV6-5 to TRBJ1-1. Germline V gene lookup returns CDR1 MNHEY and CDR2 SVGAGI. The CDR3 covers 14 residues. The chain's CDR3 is CASSSGGGGTEAFF.

The CDR3 here is CASSYSRQGIADTQYF. The V gene is TRBV6-5, the J gene TRBJ2-3; as DNA is missing, the TRBD1 call by TCRdb cannot be tested. Germline loops: CDR1 MNHEY, CDR2 SVGAGI. This CDR3 is 16 amino acids long.

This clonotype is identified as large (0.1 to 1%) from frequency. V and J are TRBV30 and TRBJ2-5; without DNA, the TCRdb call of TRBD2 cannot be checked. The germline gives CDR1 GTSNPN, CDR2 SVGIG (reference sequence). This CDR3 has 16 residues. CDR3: CAWSPKGLANQETQYF.

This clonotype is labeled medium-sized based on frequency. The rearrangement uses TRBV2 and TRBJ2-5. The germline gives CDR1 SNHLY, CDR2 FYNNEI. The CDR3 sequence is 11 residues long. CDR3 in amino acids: CASRAVETQYF.

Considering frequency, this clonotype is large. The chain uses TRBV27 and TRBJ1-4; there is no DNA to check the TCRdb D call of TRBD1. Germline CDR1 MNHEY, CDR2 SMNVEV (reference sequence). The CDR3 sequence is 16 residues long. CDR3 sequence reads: CASSSYYDRRNEKLFF.

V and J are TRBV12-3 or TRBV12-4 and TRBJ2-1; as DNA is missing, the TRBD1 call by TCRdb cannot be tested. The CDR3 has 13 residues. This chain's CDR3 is CASSHPTIQVPFF.

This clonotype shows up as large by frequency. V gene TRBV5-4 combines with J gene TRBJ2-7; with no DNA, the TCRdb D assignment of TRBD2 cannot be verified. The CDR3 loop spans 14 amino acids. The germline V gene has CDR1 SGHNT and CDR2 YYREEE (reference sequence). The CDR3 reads CASSAGSERDEQYF.

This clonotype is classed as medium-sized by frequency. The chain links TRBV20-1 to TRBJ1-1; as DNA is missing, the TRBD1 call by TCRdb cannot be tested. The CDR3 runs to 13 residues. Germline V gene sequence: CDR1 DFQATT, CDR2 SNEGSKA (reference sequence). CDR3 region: CSAKQGKRTEAFF.

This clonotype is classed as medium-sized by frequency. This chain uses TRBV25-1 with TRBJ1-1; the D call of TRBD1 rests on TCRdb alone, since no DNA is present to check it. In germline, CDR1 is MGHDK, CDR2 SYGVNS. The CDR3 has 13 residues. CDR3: CASSEGQGTEAFF.

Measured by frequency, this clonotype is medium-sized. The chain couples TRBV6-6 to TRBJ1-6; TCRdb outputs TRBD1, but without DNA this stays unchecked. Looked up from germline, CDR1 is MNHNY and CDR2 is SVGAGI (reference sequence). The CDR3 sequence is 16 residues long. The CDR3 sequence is CASSSPPGQGNSPLHF.

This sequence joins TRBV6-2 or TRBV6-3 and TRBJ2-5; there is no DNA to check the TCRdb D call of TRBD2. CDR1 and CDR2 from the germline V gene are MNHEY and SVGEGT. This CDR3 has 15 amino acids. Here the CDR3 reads CATMWGLAEQETQYF.

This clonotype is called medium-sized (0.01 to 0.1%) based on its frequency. The CDR3 sequence is CASSGGTAGANVLTF. The genes are TRBV25-1 and TRBJ2-6. Germline V gives CDR1 MGHDK, CDR2 SYGVNS. The CDR3 length is 15 residues.

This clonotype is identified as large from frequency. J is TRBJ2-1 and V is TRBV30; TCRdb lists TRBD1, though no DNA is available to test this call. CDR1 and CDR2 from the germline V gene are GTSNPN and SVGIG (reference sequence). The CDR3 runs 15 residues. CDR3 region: CAWRRGDRGLDEQFF.

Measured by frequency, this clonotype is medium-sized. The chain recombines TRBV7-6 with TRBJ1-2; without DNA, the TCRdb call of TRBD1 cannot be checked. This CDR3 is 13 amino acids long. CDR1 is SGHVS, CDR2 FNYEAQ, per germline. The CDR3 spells CASSLPGGWGYTF.

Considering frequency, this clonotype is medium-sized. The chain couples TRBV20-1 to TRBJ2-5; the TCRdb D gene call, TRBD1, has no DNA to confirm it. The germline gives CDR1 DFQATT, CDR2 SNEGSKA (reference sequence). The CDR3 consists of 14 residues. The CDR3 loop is CSARRDRGQETQYF.

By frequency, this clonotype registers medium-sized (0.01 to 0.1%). The CDR3: CASSLQLAGGETQYF. The chain combines TRBV7-2 with TRBJ2-5; the TCRdb call, TRBD2, lacks DNA for checking. This CDR3 is built from 15 residues. Germline V CDR1 and CDR2: SGHTA, FQGNSA. Full variable domain (outside the CDR3, taken from reference TRBV7-2 and TRBJ2-5): GAGVSQSPSNKVTEKGKDVELRCDPISGHTALYWYRQSLGQGLEFLIYFQGNSAPDKSGLPSDRFSAERTGGSVSTLTIQRTQQEDSAVYLCASSLQLAGGETQYFGPGTRLLVL.